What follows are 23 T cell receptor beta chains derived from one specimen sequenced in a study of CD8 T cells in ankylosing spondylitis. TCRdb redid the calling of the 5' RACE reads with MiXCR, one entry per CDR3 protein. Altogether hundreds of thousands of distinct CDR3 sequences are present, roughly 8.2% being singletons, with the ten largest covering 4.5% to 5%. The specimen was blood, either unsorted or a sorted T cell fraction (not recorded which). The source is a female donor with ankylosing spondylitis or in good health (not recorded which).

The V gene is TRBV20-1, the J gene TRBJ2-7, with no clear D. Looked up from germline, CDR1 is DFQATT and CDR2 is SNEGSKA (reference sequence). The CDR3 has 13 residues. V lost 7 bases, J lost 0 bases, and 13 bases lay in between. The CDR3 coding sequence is TGCAGTGGTAAACGTCTGTCCTCCTACGAGCAGTACTTC. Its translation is CSGKRLSSYEQYF.

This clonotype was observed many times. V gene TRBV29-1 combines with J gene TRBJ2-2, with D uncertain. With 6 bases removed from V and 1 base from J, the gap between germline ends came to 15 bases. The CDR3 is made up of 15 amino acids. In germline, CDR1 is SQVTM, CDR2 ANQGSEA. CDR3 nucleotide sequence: TGCAGCGTGTTAGGTGGATCCTGGAACACCGGGGAGCTGTTTTTT. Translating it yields CSVLGGSWNTGELFF.

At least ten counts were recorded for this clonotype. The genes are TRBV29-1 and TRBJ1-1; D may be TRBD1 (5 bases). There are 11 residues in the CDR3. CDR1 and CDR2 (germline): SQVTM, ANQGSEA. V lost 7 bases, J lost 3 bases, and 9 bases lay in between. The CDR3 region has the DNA TGCAGCGCCGGGGACGACACTGAAGCTTTCTTT. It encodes CSAGDDTEAFF.

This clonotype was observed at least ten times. CDR3 DNA sequence: TGCGCCAGCAGCTTGGTAGTAGCGAGAGATTACGAGCAGTACTTC. This encodes CASSLVVARDYEQYF. The chain couples TRBV5-1 to TRBJ2-7; TRBD2 might be the D (5 bases). This CDR3 has 15 residues. V was clipped by 0 bases and J by 4 bases, with 14 bases between them. Germline V gene sequence: CDR1 SGHRS, CDR2 YFSETQ.

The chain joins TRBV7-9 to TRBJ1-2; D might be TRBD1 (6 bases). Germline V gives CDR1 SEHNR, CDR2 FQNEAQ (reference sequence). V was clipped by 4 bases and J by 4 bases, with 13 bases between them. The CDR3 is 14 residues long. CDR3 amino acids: CASSWGGSSYGYTF. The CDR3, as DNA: TGTGCCAGCAGCTGGGGGGGCTCCTCCTATGGCTACACCTTC.

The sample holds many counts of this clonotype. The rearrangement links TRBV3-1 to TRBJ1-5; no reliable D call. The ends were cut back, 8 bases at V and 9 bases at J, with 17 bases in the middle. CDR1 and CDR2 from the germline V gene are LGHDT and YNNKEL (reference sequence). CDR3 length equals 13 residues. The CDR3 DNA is TGTGCCAGCGCCGAGGCCGCTAACGGGCCCCAGCATTTT. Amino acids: CASAEAANGPQHF.

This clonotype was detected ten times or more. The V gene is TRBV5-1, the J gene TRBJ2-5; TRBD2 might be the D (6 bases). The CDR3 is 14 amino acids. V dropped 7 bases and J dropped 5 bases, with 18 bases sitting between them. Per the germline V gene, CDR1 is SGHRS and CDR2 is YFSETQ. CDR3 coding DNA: TGCGCCAGCGCTCCGGGGGTGGGTAGGGAGACCCAGTACTTC. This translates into CASAPGVGRETQYF.

The CDR3 sequence: CASSRNRGLRGNIQYF. CDR3 nucleotide sequence: TGTGCCAGCAGCCGCAACAGGGGCCTACGGGGAAACATTCAGTACTTC. The gene calls are TRBV6-2 or TRBV6-3 and TRBJ2-4; TRBD1 matches at 7 bases. V dropped 6 bases and J dropped 6; count of bases not matched to a gene: 14. CDR3 length: 16 residues. In germline, CDR1 is MNHEY, CDR2 SVGEGT.

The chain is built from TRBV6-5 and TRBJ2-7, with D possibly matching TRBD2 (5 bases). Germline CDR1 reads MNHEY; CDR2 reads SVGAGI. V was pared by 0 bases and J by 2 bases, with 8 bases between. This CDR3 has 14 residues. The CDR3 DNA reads TGTGCCAGCAGTTACTCGAGGGCGCCCTACGAGCAGTACTTC. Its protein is CASSYSRAPYEQYF.

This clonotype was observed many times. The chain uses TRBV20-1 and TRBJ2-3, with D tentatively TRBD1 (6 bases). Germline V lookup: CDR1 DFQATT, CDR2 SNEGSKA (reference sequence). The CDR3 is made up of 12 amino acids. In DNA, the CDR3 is TGCACTTCTGTGGGGGCGCGGGATACGCAGTATTTT. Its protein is CTSVGARDTQYF.

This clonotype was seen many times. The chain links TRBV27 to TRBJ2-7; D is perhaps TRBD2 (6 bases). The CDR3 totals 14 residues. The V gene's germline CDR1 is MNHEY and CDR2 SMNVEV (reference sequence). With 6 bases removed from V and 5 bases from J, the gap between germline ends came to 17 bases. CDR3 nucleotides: TGTGCCAGCAGACGCGAATGGGGCGGGGACGAGCAGTACTTC. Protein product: CASRREWGGDEQYF.

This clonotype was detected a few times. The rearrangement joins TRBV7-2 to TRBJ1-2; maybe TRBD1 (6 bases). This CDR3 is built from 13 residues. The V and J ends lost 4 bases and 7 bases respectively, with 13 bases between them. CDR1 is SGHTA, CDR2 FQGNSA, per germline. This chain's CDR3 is CASSSGQSPGYTF. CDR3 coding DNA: TGTGCCAGCAGCTCAGGACAGAGTCCTGGCTACACCTTC.

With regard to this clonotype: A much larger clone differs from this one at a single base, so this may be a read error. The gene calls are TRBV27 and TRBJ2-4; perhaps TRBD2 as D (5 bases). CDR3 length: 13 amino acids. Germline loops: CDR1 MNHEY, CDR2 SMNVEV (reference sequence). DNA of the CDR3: TGTGCCAGCAGTCCCCTAGCCAAAAACATTCGGTACTTC. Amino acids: CASSPLAKNIRYF.

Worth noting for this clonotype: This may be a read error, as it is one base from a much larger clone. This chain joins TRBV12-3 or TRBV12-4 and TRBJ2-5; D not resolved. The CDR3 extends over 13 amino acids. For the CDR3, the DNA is TGTGTCAGCACTTTACAGTCCCAAGAGACCCAGTACTTC. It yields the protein CVSTLQSQETQYF.

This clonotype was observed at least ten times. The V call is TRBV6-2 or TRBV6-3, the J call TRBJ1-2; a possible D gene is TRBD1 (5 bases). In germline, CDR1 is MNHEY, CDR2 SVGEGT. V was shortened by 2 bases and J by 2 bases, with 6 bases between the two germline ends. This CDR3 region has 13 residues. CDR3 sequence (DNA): TGTGCCAGCAGTTACAGGGACAACTATGGCTACACCTTC. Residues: CASSYRDNYGYTF.

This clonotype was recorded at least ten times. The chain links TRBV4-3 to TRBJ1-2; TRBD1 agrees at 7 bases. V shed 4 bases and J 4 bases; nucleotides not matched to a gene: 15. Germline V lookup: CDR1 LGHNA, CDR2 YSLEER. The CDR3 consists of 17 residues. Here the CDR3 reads CASSLGGDRLLTYGYTF. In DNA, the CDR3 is TGCGCCAGCAGCCTAGGGGGGGACAGACTTTTAACCTATGGCTACACCTTC.

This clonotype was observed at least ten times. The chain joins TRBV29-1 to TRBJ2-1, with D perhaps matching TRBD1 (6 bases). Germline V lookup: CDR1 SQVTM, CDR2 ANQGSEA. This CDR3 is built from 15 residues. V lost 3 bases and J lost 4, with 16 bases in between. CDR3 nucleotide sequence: TGCAGCGTTGAGCCTCAGAGAGGGGGTTACAATGAGCAGTTCTTC. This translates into CSVEPQRGGYNEQFF.

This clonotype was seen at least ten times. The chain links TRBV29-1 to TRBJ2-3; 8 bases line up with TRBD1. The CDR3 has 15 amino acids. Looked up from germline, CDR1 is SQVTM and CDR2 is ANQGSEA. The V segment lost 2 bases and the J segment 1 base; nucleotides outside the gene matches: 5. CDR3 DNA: TGCAGCGTTGAAAGTGACAGGGGCGGCACAGATACGCAGTATTTT. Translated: CSVESDRGGTDTQYF.

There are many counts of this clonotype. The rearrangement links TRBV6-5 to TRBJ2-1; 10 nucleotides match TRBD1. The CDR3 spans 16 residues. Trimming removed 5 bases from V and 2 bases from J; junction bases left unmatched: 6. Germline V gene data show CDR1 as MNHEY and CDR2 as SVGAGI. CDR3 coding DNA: TGTGCCAGCAGTACTCGGGACAGGGGACCCTACAATGAGCAGTTCTTC. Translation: CASSTRDRGPYNEQFF.

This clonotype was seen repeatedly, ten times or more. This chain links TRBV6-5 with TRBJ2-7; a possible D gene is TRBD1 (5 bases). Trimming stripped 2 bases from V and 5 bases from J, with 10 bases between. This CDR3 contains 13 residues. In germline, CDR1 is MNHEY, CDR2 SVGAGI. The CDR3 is CASSYVGANEQYF. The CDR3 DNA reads TGTGCCAGCAGTTACGTAGGGGCTAACGAGCAGTACTTC.

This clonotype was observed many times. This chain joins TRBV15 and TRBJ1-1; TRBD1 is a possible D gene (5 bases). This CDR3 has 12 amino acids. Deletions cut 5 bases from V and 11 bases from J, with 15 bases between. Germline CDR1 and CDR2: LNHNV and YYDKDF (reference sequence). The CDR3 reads CATSWGSRKAFF. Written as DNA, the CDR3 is TGTGCCACCAGCTGGGGGTCGAGAAAGGCTTTCTTT.

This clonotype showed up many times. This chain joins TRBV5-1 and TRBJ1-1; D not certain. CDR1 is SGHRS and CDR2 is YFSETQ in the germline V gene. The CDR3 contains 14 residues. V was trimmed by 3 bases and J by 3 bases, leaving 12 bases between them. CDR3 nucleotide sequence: TGCGCCAGCAGCTCTGCTTTCCGGGACACTGAAGCTTTCTTT. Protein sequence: CASSSAFRDTEAFF.

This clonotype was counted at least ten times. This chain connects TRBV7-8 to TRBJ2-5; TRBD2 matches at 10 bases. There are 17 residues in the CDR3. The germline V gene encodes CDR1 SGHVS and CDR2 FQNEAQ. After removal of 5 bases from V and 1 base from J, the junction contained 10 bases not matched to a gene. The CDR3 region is CASSQRRLAGPQETQYF. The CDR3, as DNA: TGTGCCAGCAGCCAGAGGCGACTAGCGGGTCCCCAAGAGACCCAGTACTTC. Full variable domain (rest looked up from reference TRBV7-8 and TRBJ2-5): GAGVSQSPRYKVAKRGQDVALRCDPISGHVSLFWYQQALGQGPEFLTYFQNEAQLDKSGLPSDRFFAERPEGSVSTLKIQRTQQEDSAVYLCASSQRRLAGPQETQYFGPGTRLLVL.